This T cell receptor (beta chain) was sequenced in a study of CD8 T cells in Susac syndrome. Study-level information: Among sequenced Susac syndrome patients, 5 or 6 had active disease and about 8 were in remission. Patients with Susac syndrome were therapy-naive, on corticosteroids, or on intravenous immunoglobulin alone at blood draw.

The diagnostic criteria were recently defined, and patients with Susac syndrome met them for definite or probable disease. Trimming pared 0 bases from V and 3 bases from J, leaving 11 bases between. CDR1 is MNHEY and CDR2 is SVGAGI in the germline V gene. This CDR3 comprises 15 residues. A quantity of roughly 0.5 to 1 ug RNA underwent reverse transcription using random hexamers. TCRdb reanalysed the immunoSEQ multiplex PCR reads using MiXCR and keeps one entry per CDR3 protein. Found here are about 140,000 distinct CDR3 sequences, just under 95% of them singletons; the top ten hold roughly 0.17%. Source material: CD8+ T cells from PBMCs. The TCR sequence derives from a human donor with Susac syndrome. The V gene is TRBV6-5, the J gene TRBJ1-2; the D is unclear. CDR3: CASSYSTKDDYGYTF. CDR3 DNA sequence: TGTGCCAGCAGTTACTCGACTAAGGATGACTATGGCTACACCTTC.